This TCR beta chain was obtained from a study of OX40 agonist ivuxolimab in advanced cancers. Study summary: Three dose-escalation patients had partial responses: one with hepatocellular carcinoma and two with cutaneous melanoma. Overall study results and limits: Researchers did not determine the expanded peripheral T cells' antigen specificity.

Using immunoSEQ multiplex PCR, the repertoire was profiled, and TCRdb retains in-frame clones only, with some absent. The sample lists more than 65,000 clones, about 85% occurring once. This CDR3 has 14 residues. Germline lookup yields CDR1 GTSNPN and CDR2 SVGIG (reference sequence). Blood was sampled at baseline, cycle 4 day 1, and cycle 7 day 1. As to this clone: Its antigen is still unknown.

This specimen was CD4+ or CD8+ T cells sorted from blood, taken in a trial of the OX40 agonist ivuxolimab. This TCR was recovered from an adult with an advanced solid tumor such as melanoma, head and neck, liver or kidney cancer. The rearrangement uses TRBV30 and TRBJ2-5; 10 positions agree with TRBD1. The DNA end lines up better with TRBJ2-7; the J call may be wrong. The CDR3 protein is CAWSVGQGGYEQYF. The CDR3 DNA reads as TGTGCCTGGAGTGTTGGACAGGGGGGCTACGAGCAGTACTTC.